This TCR beta chain was captured in a study of T-cell reconstitution after alpha-beta-depleted transplantation in children. Unique molecular identifiers were used to barcode this TCRbeta library. TCRdb itself ran the PCR reads through MiXCR, one entry per CDR3 protein. Here the sample spans hundreds of thousands of distinct CDR3 sequences, 13% being singletons. Regarding the study as a whole: Surviving recipient T cells and thymic progenitors produced the high day-60 TCRbeta diversity seen in some patients. Counts and diversity of T cells one year after transplant came mostly from newly produced T cells.

Germline assignment: CDR1 LGHDT and CDR2 YNNKEL (reference sequence). The germline V and J ends were trimmed by 1 base and 1 base, with 11 bases remaining between them. This CDR3 region has 15 residues. Of note for this clonotype: Its antigen is as yet unknown.

The chain carries TRBV3-1 and TRBJ2-7, with TRBD2 as a possible D gene (5 bases). This clonotype originated in a male patient between 5 and 17 years old who had a stem cell transplant for acute myeloid leukemia, so the T cells may come from the graft donor. Material: PBMCs, mostly from graft donor cells, obtained 360 days after TCRalphabeta/CD19-depleted stem cell transplant. This CDR3 is CASSQGVAPSYEQYF. The DNA of the CDR3 is TGTGCCAGCAGCCAAGGGGTAGCGCCTTCCTACGAGCAGTACTTC.